This T cell receptor (beta chain) was identified in a study of post-analysis software for immune sequencing data. Across the whole study: Several disease courses (relapsing-remitting, secondary progressive and progressive-relapsing) of multiple sclerosis were included.

TCR beta cDNA libraries included unique molecular identifiers. Between roughly 1 and 11 million T cells gave rise to some 470,000 cDNA molecules. TCRdb re-analysed the PCR reads in MiXCR, keeping a single row per CDR3 protein. Of fewer than 550,000 distinct CDR3 sequences in the sample, around 31% were seen once. The V gene lost 6 bases and the J gene lost 2 bases, with 13 bases spanning the gap. The CDR3 has 14 amino acids. Comment on this clonotype: Its antigen is not known.

Study outcomes and limitations: Normalized Chao1 diversity was significantly reduced in patients versus controls. Co-batched samples clustered tightly together by F measure. Among four or five TRBV segments more frequent in patients than controls were TRBV5-6, TRBV5-1 and TRBV20-1.

This receptor was obtained from a girl between 2 and 17 years old with multiple sclerosis. Source material: blood. The rearrangement links TRBV12-3 or TRBV12-4 to TRBJ2-5; D is uncertain. CDR3 protein: CASRSRGLQETQYF. The CDR3 coding sequence is TGTGCCAGCAGAAGTCGTGGGCTACAAGAGACCCAGTACTTC.